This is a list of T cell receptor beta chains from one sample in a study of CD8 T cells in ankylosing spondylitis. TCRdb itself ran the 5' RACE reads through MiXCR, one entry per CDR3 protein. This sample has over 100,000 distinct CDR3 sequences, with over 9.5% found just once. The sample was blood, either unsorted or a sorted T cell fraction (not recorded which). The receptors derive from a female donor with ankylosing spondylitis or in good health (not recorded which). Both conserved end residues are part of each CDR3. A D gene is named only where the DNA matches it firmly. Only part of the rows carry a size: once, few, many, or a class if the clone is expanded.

CDR3nt: TGTGCCAGCACCAAAGGACTACAAGGGGGAACGCAGTATTTT
CDR3aa: CASTKGLQGGTQYF
abundance: many
v_gene: TRBV6-1
d_gene: NA
j_gene: TRBJ2-3

CDR3nt: TGTGCCAGCAGCGTTGTCGGGACCTTTAATGAAAAACTGTTTTTT
CDR3aa: CASSVVGTFNEKLFF
abundance: NA
v_gene: TRBV11-2
d_gene: NA
j_gene: TRBJ1-4

CDR3nt: TGCAGTGCCGAGGGGCATTTGAACACTGAAGCTTTCTTT
CDR3aa: CSAEGHLNTEAFF
abundance: medium-sized
v_gene: TRBV20-1
d_gene: NA
j_gene: TRBJ1-1

CDR3nt: TGTGCCAGCAGGGCCGGGACAGGGTCTGGCTACACCTTC
CDR3aa: CASRAGTGSGYTF
abundance: many
v_gene: TRBV12-3/TRBV12-4
d_gene: TRBD1
j_gene: TRBJ1-2

CDR3nt: TGCGCCAGCAGTCAATCGAGGACACCGAACACCGGGGAGCTGTTTTTT
CDR3aa: CASSQSRTPNTGELFF
abundance: NA
v_gene: TRBV23-1
d_gene: NA
j_gene: TRBJ2-2

CDR3nt: TGTGCCAGCAGGAAGGACAGCGCCGGGGAGCTGTTTTTT
CDR3aa: CASRKDSAGELFF
abundance: NA
v_gene: TRBV2
d_gene: NA
j_gene: TRBJ2-2

CDR3nt: TGTGCCAGCAGTTTTATCGAGACTAACTACGAGCAGTACTTC
CDR3aa: CASSFIETNYEQYF
abundance: many
v_gene: TRBV6-5
d_gene: NA
j_gene: TRBJ2-7

CDR3nt: TGTGCCAGCAGCCCCGGACCTCGACATCTCTATGGCTGCCCCTTC
CDR3aa: CASSPGPRHLYGCPF
abundance: NA
v_gene: TRBV11-3
d_gene: NA
j_gene: TRBJ1-2

CDR3nt: TGTGCCAGCACCTTTCCCGATTCCCCCTACGAGCAGTACTTC
CDR3aa: CASTFPDSPYEQYF
abundance: many
v_gene: TRBV6-1
d_gene: NA
j_gene: TRBJ2-7

CDR3nt: TGTGCCAGCAGCTTAGGAGCGGCTACATTGATAAAAGAGACCCAGTACTTC
CDR3aa: CASSLGAATLIKETQYF
abundance: many
v_gene: TRBV7-2
d_gene: NA
j_gene: TRBJ2-5

CDR3nt: TGCGCCAGCAGCTCAGGGGCCGTCGGCTCTGGAAACACCATATATTTT
CDR3aa: CASSSGAVGSGNTIYF
abundance: many
v_gene: TRBV5-1
d_gene: NA
j_gene: TRBJ1-3

CDR3nt: TGCAGTGCTAGAGGGGACCCCAGTCGCACTGAAGCTTTCTTT
CDR3aa: CSARGDPSRTEAFF
abundance: many
v_gene: TRBV20-1
d_gene: NA
j_gene: TRBJ1-1

CDR3nt: TGCAGTGCTAGAGATCGGGTCTTAGCTAGCGGATCTAGCACAGATACGCAGTATTTT
CDR3aa: CSARDRVLASGSSTDTQYF
abundance: many
v_gene: TRBV20-1
d_gene: TRBD2
j_gene: TRBJ2-3

CDR3nt: TGTGCCCCCAGTGATCCGTCCGCCACAGATACGCAGTATTTT
CDR3aa: CAPSDPSATDTQYF
abundance: many
v_gene: TRBV24-1
d_gene: NA
j_gene: TRBJ2-3

CDR3nt: TGTGCCAGCAGCCAACAGGGGAATGGCAATCAGCCCCAGCATTTT
CDR3aa: CASSQQGNGNQPQHF
abundance: NA
v_gene: TRBV7-8
d_gene: TRBD1
j_gene: TRBJ1-5